The subject of this entry is one TCR beta chain. Produced via immunoSEQ multiplex PCR; TCRdb's table is partial and in-frame only. This table holds some 94,000 clones, around 95% found once. V was pared by 6 bases and J by 2 bases, with 11 bases between. The CDR3 extends over 13 amino acids. CDR1 is SNHLY, CDR2 FYNNEI, per germline. These data originate in a study of OX40 agonist ivuxolimab in advanced cancers. Background on the study: Eligibility admitted prior anti-PD-1, anti-PD-L1 or anti-CTLA-4 therapy; roughly 40% had some.

The input for sequencing was CD4+ or CD8+ T cells sorted from blood, taken in a trial of the OX40 agonist ivuxolimab. This chain joins TRBV2 and TRBJ2-7; D is possibly TRBD1 or TRBD2 (6 bases each). The clonotype comes from an adult with an advanced solid tumor such as melanoma, head and neck, liver or kidney cancer. The CDR3 reads CASRTGATYEQYF. DNA for the CDR3: TGTGCCAGCAGAACGGGGGCGACCTACGAGCAGTACTTC.